This TCR beta chain was documented in a study of blood T cells in healthy people across ages. Every sample had a minimum of 6.5 million PBMCs isolated. Trimming cost V 1 base and J 2 bases, with 14 bases left between them. The CDR3 runs to 16 residues. From germline, CDR1 is MNHEY and CDR2 SVGAGI. A J-beta primer mix and a sample-barcoded 5' primer were used in a second PCR of roughly 6 to 11 cycles. TCRdb ran MiXCR on the 5' RACE reads and lists one entry per CDR3 protein. Found here are about 1 million distinct CDR3 sequences, roughly 45% of them singletons; the top ten hold approximately 20%. Sample: blood. V gene TRBV6-5 combines with J gene TRBJ1-1; tentatively, D is TRBD1 (5 bases). This TCR was sampled from a woman aged 60-75 years in good health. CDR3 sequence reads: CASSYLVRGGNTEAFF. DNA for the CDR3: TGTGCCAGCAGTTACTTGGTAAGGGGAGGAAACACTGAAGCTTTCTTT.